This TCR beta chain was sequenced for a study of Ad26.COV2.S vaccination and SARS-CoV-2 variants. Some clones are missing from TCRdb's copy, which holds only in-frame ones; the method was immunoSEQ multiplex PCR. Counted here are about 180,000 clones, around 88% occurring once; the ten biggest clones make up about 5.9%. There are 16 residues in the CDR3. The germline gives CDR1 SGDLS, CDR2 YYNGEE. V lost 4 bases and J lost 7; bases outside the gene matches: 9. With respect to this clone: Its cognate antigen is unknown.

Study-wide findings and caveats: Assessments of TCR breadth and depth may have underestimated the total T cell responses. Considerable breadth of spike-specific CD8+ and CD4+ T cell responses has reportedly been documented following vaccination.

The sequenced sample was peripheral blood, obtained after recovery from COVID-19. The source is a human donor who had recovered from COVID-19. The V gene is TRBV9, the J gene TRBJ2-7; TRBD2 matches 15 bases. The CDR3 reads CASSTGTSGGKEEQYF. CDR3 sequence (DNA): TGTGCCAGCAGCACGGGGACTAGCGGGGGGAAAGAGGAGCAGTACTTC.